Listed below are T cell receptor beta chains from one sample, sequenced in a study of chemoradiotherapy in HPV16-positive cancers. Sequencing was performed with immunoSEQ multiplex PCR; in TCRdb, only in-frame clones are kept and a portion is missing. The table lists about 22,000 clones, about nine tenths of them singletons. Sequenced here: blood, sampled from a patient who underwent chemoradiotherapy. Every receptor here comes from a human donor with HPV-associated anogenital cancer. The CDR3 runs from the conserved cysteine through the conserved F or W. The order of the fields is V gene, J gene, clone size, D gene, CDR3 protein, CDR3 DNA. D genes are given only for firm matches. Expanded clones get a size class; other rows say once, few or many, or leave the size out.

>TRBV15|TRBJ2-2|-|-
CATRRDRNTGELFF
TGTGCCACCAGAAGAGACAGGAACACCGGGGAGCTGTTTTTT
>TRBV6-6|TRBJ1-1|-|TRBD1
CASRKGGGNTEAFF
TGTGCCAGCAGAAAAGGGGGCGGAAACACTGAAGCTTTCTTT
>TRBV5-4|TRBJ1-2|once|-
CASSLLGWYGYTF
TGTGCCAGCAGCTTGTTGGGGTGGTATGGCTACACCTTC
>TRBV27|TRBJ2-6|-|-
CASSRGATDYMSLLNVLTF
TGTGCCAGCAGTCGAGGGGCGACAGACTACATGTCCCTTTTAAACGTCCTGACTTTC
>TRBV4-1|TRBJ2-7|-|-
CASSQVSLQGSSYEQYF
TGCGCCAGCAGCCAAGTTAGTTTGCAGGGGAGCTCCTACGAGCAGTACTTC
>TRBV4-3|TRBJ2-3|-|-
CASSQGGSDTQYF
TGCGCCAGCAGCCAAGGGGGGTCGGATACGCAGTATTTT
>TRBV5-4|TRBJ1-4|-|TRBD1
CASSSTGTANEKLFF
TGTGCCAGCAGCTCCACCGGGACAGCTAATGAAAAACTGTTTTTT
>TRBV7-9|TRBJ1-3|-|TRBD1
CASSTDRGSGNTIYF
TGTGCCAGCAGCACAGACAGGGGCTCTGGAAACACCATATATTTT
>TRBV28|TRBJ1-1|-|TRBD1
CASSSTIDRVSAFF
TGTGCCAGCAGTTCCACCATTGACAGGGTGTCGGCTTTCTTT
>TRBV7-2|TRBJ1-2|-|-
CASSPTSVGYTF
TGTGCCAGCAGCCCCACTTCAGTTGGCTACACCTTC
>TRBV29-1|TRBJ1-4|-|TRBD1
CSVGQGRNEKLFF
TGCAGCGTGGGACAGGGGAGGAATGAAAAACTGTTTTTT
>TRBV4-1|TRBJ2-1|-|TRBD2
CASSQPTSGTSNDPNEQFF
TGCGCCAGCAGCCAGCCGACTAGCGGGACCTCAAACGATCCTAATGAGCAGTTCTTC
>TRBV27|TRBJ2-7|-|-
CASSSGVFYEQYF
TGTGCCAGCAGCTCAGGGGTATTCTACGAGCAGTACTTC
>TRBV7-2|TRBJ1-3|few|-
CASTFSGASGNTIYF
TGTGCCAGCACCTTCTCTGGGGCGTCTGGAAACACCATATATTTT
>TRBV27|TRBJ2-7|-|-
CASSPGAYYEQYF
TGTGCCAGCAGCCCAGGAGCATACTACGAGCAGTACTTC
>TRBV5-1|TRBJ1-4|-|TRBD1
CASTRGDRGTNEKLFF
TGCGCCAGCACCCGAGGGGACAGGGGAACCAATGAAAAACTGTTTTTT
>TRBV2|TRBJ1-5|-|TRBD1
CAIGTGAYSNQPQHF
TGTGCCATCGGGACAGGGGCCTATAGCAATCAGCCCCAGCATTTT
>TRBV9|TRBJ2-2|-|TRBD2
CASSPAGDYTGELFF
TGTGCCAGCAGCCCAGCGGGGGACTACACCGGGGAGCTGTTTTTT
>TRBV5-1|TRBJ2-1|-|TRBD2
CASSLAGPGGNEQFF
TGCGCCAGCAGCTTGGCCGGGCCGGGGGGCAATGAGCAGTTCTTC
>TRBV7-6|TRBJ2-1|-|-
CASSLPPVPSAYNEQFF
TGTGCCAGCAGCTTACCCCCAGTCCCTAGCGCCTACAATGAGCAGTTCTTC
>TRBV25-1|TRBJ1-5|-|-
CASSESGPSNQPQHF
TGTGCCAGCAGTGAATCGGGGCCTAGCAATCAGCCCCAGCATTTT
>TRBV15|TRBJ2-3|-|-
CATSAGPSTDTQYF
TGTGCCACCAGCGCGGGGCCTAGCACAGATACGCAGTATTTT
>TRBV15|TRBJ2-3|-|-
CATSRVLYTQYF
TGTGCCACCAGCCGAGTCCTTTATACGCAGTATTTT
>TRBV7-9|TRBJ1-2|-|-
CASSLDGTNYGYTF
TGTGCCAGCAGCCTCGACGGAACTAACTATGGCTACACCTTC
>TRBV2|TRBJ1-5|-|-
CASSDSLSNQPQHF
TGTGCCAGCAGCGACAGCCTCAGCAATCAGCCCCAGCATTTT
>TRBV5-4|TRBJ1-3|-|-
CASSLDRAAGNTIYF
TGTGCCAGCAGCTTGGACAGGGCGGCGGGAAACACCATATATTTT
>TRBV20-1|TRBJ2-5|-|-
CSASTRETQYF
TGCAGTGCTAGTACGAGAGAGACCCAGTACTTC